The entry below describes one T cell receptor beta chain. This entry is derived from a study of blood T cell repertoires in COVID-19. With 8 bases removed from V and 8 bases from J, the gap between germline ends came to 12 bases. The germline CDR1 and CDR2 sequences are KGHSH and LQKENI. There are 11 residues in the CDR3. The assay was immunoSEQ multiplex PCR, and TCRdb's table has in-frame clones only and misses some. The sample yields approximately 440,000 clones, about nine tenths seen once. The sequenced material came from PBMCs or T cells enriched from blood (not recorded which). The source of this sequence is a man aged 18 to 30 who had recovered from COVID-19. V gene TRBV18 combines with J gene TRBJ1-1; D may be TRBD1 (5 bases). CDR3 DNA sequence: TGTGCCAGCACCATTGGGGCCGAAGCTTTCTTT. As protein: CASTIGAEAFF. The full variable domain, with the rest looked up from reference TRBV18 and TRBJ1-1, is NAGVMQNPRHLVRRRGQEARLRCSPMKGHSHVYWYRQLPEEGLKFMVYLQKENIIDESGMPKERFSAEFPKEGPSILRIQQVVRGDSAAYFCASTIGAEAFFGQGTRLTVV.